The 32 T cell receptor beta chains below all came from one sample that was sequenced in a study of cytomegalovirus exposure and HLA in healthy donors. PCR was performed using 60 Vbeta and 13 Jbeta primers. TCRdb's table, derived via immunoSEQ multiplex PCR, lists solely in-frame clones and lacks some. The sample has just under 95,000 clones, approximately 84% seen once. Material for sequencing was PBMCs. The receptors were gathered from a woman younger than 30 in good health and CMV-seropositive.

The chain is built from TRBV29-1 and TRBJ1-4; TRBD1 agrees at 9 bases. Unmatched junction bases numbered 3, after V lost 6 bases and J lost 4 bases. The CDR3 has 13 residues. Germline V gene lookup returns CDR1 SQVTM and CDR2 ANQGSEA. This CDR3 reads CSVTGQGNEKLFF. The CDR3 DNA sequence: TGCAGCGTCACGGGACAGGGTAATGAAAAACTGTTTTTT.

The rearrangement uses TRBV6-5 and TRBJ2-1; TRBD2 matches 12 bases. The V gene's germline CDR1 is MNHEY and CDR2 SVGAGI. After removal of 8 bases from V and 7 bases from J, the junction contained 6 bases not matched to a gene. CDR3 size: 14 residues. The DNA for the CDR3 is TGTGCCAGCTCGGAGACTAGCGGGAGTAATGAGCAGTTCTTC. Residues: CASSETSGSNEQFF.

The rearrangement joins TRBV6-1 to TRBJ2-5; 10 nucleotides agree with TRBD2. The last part of the DNA fits TRBJ2-7 better; the J call may be wrong. Germline values: CDR1 MNHNS, CDR2 SASEGT. CDR3 length: 17 amino acids. The CDR3 DNA is TGTGCCAGCAGTGAGTTAGGGCTAGCGGGAGTGGGCTACGAGCAGTACTTC. This translates into CASSELGLAGVGYEQYF.

This chain uses TRBV13 with TRBJ2-3, with 8 bases identical to TRBD2. V lost 11 bases and J lost 4; bases outside the gene matches: 5. Germline lookup yields CDR1 PRHDT and CDR2 FYEKMQ (reference sequence). The CDR3 extends over 12 amino acids. DNA for the CDR3: TGTGCCTGCGCCGGGGGGGCAGATACGCAGTATTTT. Encoded protein: CACAGGADTQYF.

The rearrangement joins TRBV10-3 to TRBJ2-1, with 11 nucleotides matching TRBD2. The ends lost 6 bases at V and 7 bases at J; junction bases unmatched: 14. Germline V CDR1 and CDR2: ENHRY, SYGVKD. The CDR3 totals 17 residues. CDR3 DNA: TGTGCCATCAGCGGGTCGGTAGCGGGGGGGCTTATAAATGAGCAGTTCTTC. Encoded protein: CAISGSVAGGLINEQFF.

The CDR3 reads CASSGLSGANVLTF. CDR3 nucleotides: TGTGCCAGCAGTGGTCTCTCTGGGGCCAACGTCCTGACTTTC. V usage is TRBV6-1 and J usage is TRBJ2-6, with D uncertain. Per germline, CDR1 MNHNS and CDR2 SASEGT. There are 14 residues in the CDR3. The ends were cut back, 4 bases at V and 0 bases at J, with 4 bases in the middle.

The chain is built from TRBV7-3 and TRBJ2-1, with 7 positions matching TRBD1. Trimming took 2 bases from V and 9 from J; bases not matched to a gene: 4. Germline V gene sequence: CDR1 SGHTA, CDR2 FQGTGA. The CDR3 contains 13 residues. This CDR3 is CASSLDRDGEQFF. The CDR3 DNA reads TGTGCCAGCAGCTTAGACAGGGATGGTGAGCAGTTCTTC.

This clone was found a few times. This chain connects TRBV30 to TRBJ1-2; D gene ambiguous. The CDR3 has 12 residues. CDR1 is GTSNPN, CDR2 SVGIG, per germline (reference sequence). Trimming removed 5 bases at V and 1 base at J, with 8 bases between. Written as DNA, the CDR3 is TGTGCCTGGTCCCCCAGTAACTATGGCTACACCTTC. Its protein is CAWSPSNYGYTF.

The rearrangement uses TRBV2 and TRBJ1-2, with D uncertain. V shed 0 bases and J shed 3 bases, with 8 bases lying between them. CDR1 is SNHLY and CDR2 is FYNNEI in the germline V gene. CDR3 length: 14 amino acids. CDR3 bases: TGTGCCAGCAGTGAAGCCCAGGTGCACTATGGCTACACCTTC. It specifies CASSEAQVHYGYTF.

The chain is built from TRBV19 and TRBJ2-7; 7 positions match TRBD1. The CDR3 is made up of 13 amino acids. The V and J ends lost 7 bases and 3 bases, in that order; junction bases with no gene match: 6. CDR1 LNHDA and CDR2 SQIVND come from the germline V gene (reference sequence). CDR3 in DNA: TGTGCCAGTAATGACGACAGGGACTACGAGCAGTACTTC. Its protein is CASNDDRDYEQYF.

The chain carries TRBV2 and TRBJ2-7; weak D call: TRBD1 (6 bases). The V gene's germline CDR1 is SNHLY and CDR2 FYNNEI. The CDR3 extends over 14 amino acids. V was shortened by 8 bases and J by 6 bases, with 20 bases between the two germline ends. CDR3 residues: CASRDPGQNVEQYF. The CDR3 DNA sequence: TGTGCCAGCCGCGATCCGGGACAAAACGTCGAGCAGTACTTC.

J is TRBJ2-1 and V is TRBV7-9; D is perhaps TRBD2 (5 bases). In germline, CDR1 is SEHNR, CDR2 FQNEAQ (reference sequence). With 6 bases removed from V and 9 bases from J, the gap between germline ends came to 12 bases. This CDR3 contains 12 residues. CDR3 DNA sequence: TGTGCCAGCAGTGAATCGGGAAGTGAGCAGTTCTTC. Residues: CASSESGSEQFF.

The CDR3 DNA sequence: TGTGCCAGCAGTTATGGGCGGGATACCTACGAGCAGTACTTC. Its protein is CASSYGRDTYEQYF. This chain uses TRBV6-1 with TRBJ2-7; TRBD2 might be the D (6 bases). The germline gives CDR1 MNHNS, CDR2 SASEGT. V was cut by 5 bases and J by 2 bases, with 13 bases left in between. The CDR3 has 14 amino acids.

The rearrangement uses TRBV6-5 and TRBJ2-6; D uncertain. V dropped 4 bases and J dropped 4 bases, with 8 bases sitting between them. Germline values: CDR1 MNHEY, CDR2 SVGAGI. There are 14 residues in the CDR3. CDR3 in DNA: TGTGCCAGCAGTTCCCCTGAGGGGGCCAACGTCCTGACTTTC. Amino acids: CASSSPEGANVLTF.

The chain is built from TRBV5-6 and TRBJ1-2; weak D call: TRBD1 (6 bases). Trimming took off 4 bases at V and 8 bases at J, with 18 bases between the two ends. Germline V gives CDR1 SGHDT, CDR2 YYEEEE. This CDR3 is built from 14 residues. CDR3 in DNA: TGTGCCAGCAGCCAAGGACAGCGAGAACCAGGCTACACCTTC. It is translated as CASSQGQREPGYTF.

This clone appeared a few times. This chain uses TRBV28 with TRBJ1-5, with a possible D match to TRBD1 (5 bases). Trimming removed 9 bases from V and 4 bases from J, with 13 bases in between. This CDR3 has 13 amino acids. In germline, CDR1 is MDHEN, CDR2 SYDVKM. CDR3 DNA sequence: TGTGCCAGTGGGTTTGCAGGGAATCAGCCCCAGCATTTT. It yields the protein CASGFAGNQPQHF.

V is TRBV2 and J is TRBJ1-5, with D uncertain. The CDR3 sequence is 11 residues long. Deletions cut 4 bases from V and 9 bases from J, with 7 bases between. Looked up from germline, CDR1 is SNHLY and CDR2 is FYNNEI. CDR3 loop: CASSVGGPQHF. DNA of the CDR3: TGTGCCAGCAGTGTCGGCGGGCCCCAGCATTTT.

This clone was picked up a small number of times. The V and J genes are TRBV5-4 and TRBJ2-5; D possibly corresponds to TRBD1 (6 bases). Looked up from germline, CDR1 is SGHNT and CDR2 is YYREEE (reference sequence). The V and J ends lost 3 bases and 7 bases respectively, with 7 bases between them. This CDR3 is 11 amino acids long. The CDR3: CASSSRGTQYF. The CDR3 DNA reads TGTGCCAGCAGCTCCAGGGGGACCCAGTACTTC.

The V gene is TRBV27, the J gene TRBJ2-1; no definite D call. CDR3 length: 16 residues. Trimming took off 3 bases at V and 0 bases at J, with 12 bases between the two ends. Looked up from germline, CDR1 is MNHEY and CDR2 is SMNVEV (reference sequence). As DNA, the CDR3 is TGTGCCAGCAGTTTTCAGCGAACCAGCTCCTACAATGAGCAGTTCTTC. It encodes CASSFQRTSSYNEQFF.

The V call is TRBV15, the J call TRBJ2-4, with a possible D match to TRBD2 (5 bases). V lost 3 bases, J lost 1 base, and 10 bases lay in between. Germline-derived CDR1 and CDR2 are LNHNV and YYDKDF (reference sequence). The CDR3 extends over 15 amino acids. CDR3 sequence: CATSSRTPAKNIQYF. As DNA, the CDR3 is TGTGCCACCAGCAGTAGGACTCCTGCCAAAAACATTCAGTACTTC.

V and J are TRBV4-1 and TRBJ1-4, with D possibly TRBD1 on 6 matching bases. This CDR3 comprises 14 residues. Trimming stripped 7 bases from V and 5 bases from J, with 14 bases between. Germline V gene data show CDR1 as MGHRA and CDR2 as YSYEKL. In DNA form, the CDR3 reads TGCGCCAGCACCCGACAGGTTGGCAATGAAAAACTGTTTTTT. Encoded protein: CASTRQVGNEKLFF.

The chain has TRBV5-6 and TRBJ2-5; 7 nucleotides match TRBD2. TRBJ2-7 explains the end of the DNA better; the J call may be wrong. Per germline, CDR1 SGHDT and CDR2 YYEEEE. The CDR3 sequence is 15 residues long. The CDR3 spells CASSPGVAGSYEQYF. The CDR3 DNA reads TGTGCCAGCAGCCCTGGGGTAGCGGGCTCCTACGAGCAGTACTTC.

The V call is TRBV7-9, the J call TRBJ2-7, with 10 bases that match TRBD2. This CDR3 has 16 residues. Germline CDR1 and CDR2: SEHNR and FQNEAQ (reference sequence). Trimming at V came to 3 bases and at J to 5 bases, leaving 10 bases not matched to a gene. The CDR3 spells CASSFLLSGRIDEQYF. The DNA of the CDR3 is TGTGCCAGCAGCTTCCTCCTTAGCGGGAGGATAGACGAGCAGTACTTC.

The J gene is TRBJ2-7, the V gene TRBV25-1, with D possibly TRBD2 on 6 matching bases. The germline V and J ends were trimmed by 4 bases and 6 bases, with 25 bases remaining between them. This CDR3 comprises 17 residues. Germline CDR1 reads MGHDK; CDR2 reads SYGVNS. The CDR3 is CASSGPRAGHEAREQYF. CDR3 nucleotides: TGTGCCAGCAGTGGTCCTAGGGCGGGGCACGAAGCCCGCGAGCAGTACTTC.

This chain connects TRBV11-1 to TRBJ1-1; TRBD1 might be the D (5 bases). The CDR3 consists of 13 residues. The germline CDR1 and CDR2 sequences are SGHAT and FQDESV (reference sequence). The V and J ends lost 3 bases and 1 base respectively, with 6 bases between them. The CDR3 sequence is CASSFQGNTEAFF. The CDR3 DNA follows: TGTGCCAGCAGCTTTCAGGGGAACACTGAAGCTTTCTTT.

This sequence joins TRBV6-5 and TRBJ1-2, with 8 nucleotides matching TRBD1. The CDR3 consists of 15 residues. CDR1 MNHEY and CDR2 SVGAGI come from the germline V gene. Germline trimming cut 6 bases from V and 5 bases from J; bases unmatched to any gene: 11. The CDR3 spells CASRSTGGISYGYTF. The CDR3 coding sequence is TGTGCCAGCAGGTCCACAGGGGGAATCAGTTATGGCTACACCTTC.

The rearrangement joins TRBV6-4 to TRBJ2-2; TRBD2 is a possible D gene (5 bases). CDR3 size: 14 residues. Trimming pared 4 bases from V and 1 base from J, leaving 7 bases between. CDR1 is MRHNA, CDR2 SNTAGT, per germline. CDR3 sequence reads: CASSVLVNTGELFF. CDR3 in DNA: TGTGCCAGCAGTGTACTAGTGAACACCGGGGAGCTGTTTTTT.

The rearrangement uses TRBV10-3 and TRBJ1-1; TRBD1 matches 8 bases. Germline V gene lookup returns CDR1 ENHRY and CDR2 SYGVKD. The length of the CDR3 is 11 residues. Losses at the gene ends were 7 bases for V and 11 bases for J; bases not matched to a gene: 6. In nucleotides, the CDR3 is TGTGCCATCACTATGGGACAGGTCGCTTTCTTT. Its translation: CAITMGQVAFF.

This clone was observed a handful of times. V is TRBV4-2 and J is TRBJ1-1, with D tentatively TRBD1 (6 bases). V lost 1 base and J 3 bases, leaving 15 bases between the germline ends. Germline assignment: CDR1 LGHNA and CDR2 YNFKEQ. The CDR3 covers 16 residues. The CDR3 bases are TGTGCCAGCAGCCAAGCTATGTGGGGGCAGTACACTGAAGCTTTCTTT. Translating gives CASSQAMWGQYTEAFF.

This clone appeared once. CDR3 region: CASSSPPETQYF. In DNA, the CDR3 is TGTGCCAGCAGTTCTCCCCCAGAGACCCAGTACTTC. The V call is TRBV27, the J call TRBJ2-5; D remains ambiguous. This CDR3 has 12 amino acids. V lost 4 bases, J lost 4 bases, and 7 bases lay in between. CDR1 MNHEY and CDR2 SMNVEV come from the germline V gene (reference sequence).

The V gene is TRBV28, the J gene TRBJ1-5; D may be TRBD1 (6 bases). The CDR3 runs to 16 residues. V dropped 4 bases and J dropped 2 bases, with 15 bases sitting between them. Germline CDR1 and CDR2: MDHEN and SYDVKM. The CDR3 DNA follows: TGTGCCAGCAGTTGGACAGAGCTTTGGGGCAATCAGCCCCAGCATTTT. Its translation is CASSWTELWGNQPQHF.

This clone was picked up one time. V usage is TRBV5-1 and J usage is TRBJ2-2; D unclear. Germline V CDR1 and CDR2: SGHRS, YFSETQ. This CDR3 is built from 13 residues. Trimming took off 4 bases at V and 1 base at J, with 5 bases between the two ends. The CDR3 region is CASSRVNTGELFF. The CDR3 bases are TGCGCCAGCAGCAGAGTGAACACCGGGGAGCTGTTTTTT.